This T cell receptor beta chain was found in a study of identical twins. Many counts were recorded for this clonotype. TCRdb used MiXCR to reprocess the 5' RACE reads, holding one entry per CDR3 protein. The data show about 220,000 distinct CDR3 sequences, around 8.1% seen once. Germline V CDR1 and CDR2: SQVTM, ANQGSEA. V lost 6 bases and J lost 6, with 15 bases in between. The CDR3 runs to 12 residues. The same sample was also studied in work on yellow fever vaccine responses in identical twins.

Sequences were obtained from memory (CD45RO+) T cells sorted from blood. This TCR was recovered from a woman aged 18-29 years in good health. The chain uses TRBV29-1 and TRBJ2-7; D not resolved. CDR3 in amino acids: CSVVDGPGEQYF. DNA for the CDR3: TGCAGCGTCGTGGACGGCCCGGGCGAGCAGTACTTC.